One and the same sample provided the 5 T cell receptor beta chains below, sequenced in a study of cytomegalovirus exposure and HLA in healthy donors. The PCR made use of 60 Vbeta and 13 Jbeta primers. Data came from immunoSEQ multiplex PCR; TCRdb stores just in-frame clones and leaves some out. The profile shows approximately 160,000 clones, about 77% of them singletons. What was sequenced was PBMCs. These receptors were collected from a middle-aged woman in good health and CMV-seropositive.

The V gene is TRBV9, the J gene TRBJ2-1, with 8 bases that match TRBD2. The CDR3 has 15 residues. Germline trimming cut 0 bases from V and 7 bases from J; bases unmatched to any gene: 6. CDR1 is SGDLS, CDR2 YYNGEE, per germline. CDR3 sequence reads: CASSVDWREVNEQFF. The DNA for the CDR3 is TGTGCCAGCAGCGTAGATTGGCGGGAGGTGAATGAGCAGTTCTTC. The variable domain in full, completed from reference TRBV9 and TRBJ2-1, reads DSGVTQTPKHLITATGQRVTLRCSPRSGDLSVYWYQQSLDQGLQFLIQYYNGEERAKGNILERFSAQQFPDLHSELNLSSLELGDSALYFCASSVDWREVNEQFFGPGTRLTVL.

Turning to this clone: Other nucleotide sequences from this sample produce the same CDR3. The chain has TRBV12-5 and TRBJ2-7; 12 bases are a match to TRBD2. Unmatched junction bases numbered 3, after V lost 3 bases and J lost 0 bases. The CDR3 sequence is 16 residues long. The germline V gene has CDR1 LGHNT and CDR2 FRNRAP. In DNA, the CDR3 is TGTGCTAGTGGTTTCTTGACTAGCGGGAGCTCCTACGAGCAGTACTTC. Protein: CASGFLTSGSSYEQYF.

This clone was found a few times. V gene TRBV7-2 combines with J gene TRBJ2-3; tentatively, D is TRBD2 (7 bases). Germline V gene sequence: CDR1 SGHTA, CDR2 FQGNSA. V was cut by 2 bases and J by 8 bases, with 14 bases left in between. The CDR3 sequence is 14 residues long. The CDR3 loop is CASSLWAGAGTQYF. The CDR3 nucleotides are TGTGCCAGCAGCTTATGGGCGGGGGCCGGTACGCAGTATTTT.

The rearrangement links TRBV6-1 to TRBJ2-3; 9 bases fit TRBD1. The CDR3 loop spans 16 amino acids. J gave up 1 base and V 4 bases, and 6 bases lay outside the gene matches. From germline, CDR1 is MNHNS and CDR2 SASEGT. CDR3 coding DNA: TGTGCCAGCAGTGGGGGACAGGGTAGTGGCACAGATACGCAGTATTTT. It codes for CASSGGQGSGTDTQYF.

The gene calls are TRBV6-5 and TRBJ2-5; tentatively, D is TRBD2 (6 bases). The ends were cut back, 8 bases at V and 2 bases at J, with 15 bases in the middle. Germline V CDR1 and CDR2: MNHEY, SVGAGI. The CDR3 loop spans 14 amino acids. The CDR3 nucleotides read TGTGCCAGCGGCGGCGGGATAGGACAAGAGACCCAGTACTTC. It codes for CASGGGIGQETQYF.